This TCR beta chain is drawn from a study of molecular identifiers for immune sequencing clone quantification. For the study at large: Replicate RNA from roughly 20,000 or 100,000 naive CD8 T cells formed five aliquots; four were sequenced. Study-level points and caveats: Detectable among 800,000 to 1,000,000 naive cells, according to reports, was Jurkat TCR RNA spiked in from one cell.

The length of the CDR3 is 14 residues. Naive CD8 T cell sorting was performed on the CD8+CD4-CCR7+CD45RA+ phenotype. In TCRdb, the PCR reads were re-called with MiXCR into one record per CDR3 protein. The data show roughly 630,000 distinct CDR3 sequences, roughly 23% seen once. This clonotype was detected ten times or more. The antigen is not known. Source material: naive CD8+ T cells from blood, with Jurkat cell RNA spiked in. The subset: FACS-sorted CD8+CD4-CCR7+CD45RA+ naive T cells. The V and J genes are TRBV1 and TRBJ2-5. TRBV1 is a known pseudogene. This receptor was identified in a human donor in good health. Some libraries in this study had Jurkat cell RNA spiked in. This CDR3 reads CTSSQSQIQETQYF. DNA of the CDR3: TGCACCAGCAGCCAGTCGCAGATACAAGAGACCCAGTACTTC.